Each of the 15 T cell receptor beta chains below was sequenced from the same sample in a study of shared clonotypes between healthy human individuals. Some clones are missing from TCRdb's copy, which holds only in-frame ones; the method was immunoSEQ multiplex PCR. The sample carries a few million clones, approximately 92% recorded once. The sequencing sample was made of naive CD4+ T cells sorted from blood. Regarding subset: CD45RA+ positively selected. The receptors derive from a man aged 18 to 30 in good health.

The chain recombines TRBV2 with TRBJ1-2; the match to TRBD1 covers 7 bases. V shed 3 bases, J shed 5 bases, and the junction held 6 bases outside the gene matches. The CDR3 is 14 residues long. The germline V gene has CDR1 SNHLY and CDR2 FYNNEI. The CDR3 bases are TGTGCCAGCAGTGACTGGCAGGGGGATTATGGCTACACCTTC. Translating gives CASSDWQGDYGYTF.

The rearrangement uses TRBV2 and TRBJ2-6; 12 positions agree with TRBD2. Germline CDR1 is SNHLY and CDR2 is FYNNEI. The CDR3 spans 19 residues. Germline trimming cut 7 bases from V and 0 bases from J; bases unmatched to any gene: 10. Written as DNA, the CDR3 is TGTGCCAGCAATACCCCGACTAGCGGGGGCCTCTCTGGGGCCAACGTCCTGACTTTC. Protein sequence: CASNTPTSGGLSGANVLTF.

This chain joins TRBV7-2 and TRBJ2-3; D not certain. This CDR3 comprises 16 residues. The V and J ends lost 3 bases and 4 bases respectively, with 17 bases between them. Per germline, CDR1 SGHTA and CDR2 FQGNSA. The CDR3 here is CASSFPPPSIPDTQYF. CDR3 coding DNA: TGTGCCAGCAGCTTTCCCCCGCCTTCGATCCCAGATACGCAGTATTTT. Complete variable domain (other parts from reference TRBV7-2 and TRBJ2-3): GAGVSQSPSNKVTEKGKDVELRCDPISGHTALYWYRQSLGQGLEFLIYFQGNSAPDKSGLPSDRFSAERTGGSVSTLTIQRTQQEDSAVYLCASSFPPPSIPDTQYFGPGTRLTVL.

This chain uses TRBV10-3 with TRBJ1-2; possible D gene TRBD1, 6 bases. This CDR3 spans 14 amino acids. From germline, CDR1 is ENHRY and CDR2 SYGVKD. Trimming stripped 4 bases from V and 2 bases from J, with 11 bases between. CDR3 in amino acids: CAISAEGGNYGYTF. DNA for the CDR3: TGTGCCATCAGTGCGGAGGGGGGGAACTATGGCTACACCTTC.

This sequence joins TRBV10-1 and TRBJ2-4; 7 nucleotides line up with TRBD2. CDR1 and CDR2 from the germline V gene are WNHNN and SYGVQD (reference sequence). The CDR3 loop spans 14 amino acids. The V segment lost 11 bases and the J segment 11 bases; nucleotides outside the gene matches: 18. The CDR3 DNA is TGCGCCTGCCTCCGGGACGGAACGACTAGCCTTCAGTACTTC. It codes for CACLRDGTTSLQYF.

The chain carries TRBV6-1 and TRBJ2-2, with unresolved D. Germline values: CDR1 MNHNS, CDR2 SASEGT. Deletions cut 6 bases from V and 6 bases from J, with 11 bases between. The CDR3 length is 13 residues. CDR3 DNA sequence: TGTGCCAGCAGCATAGACGTATCCGGGGAGCTGTTTTTT. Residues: CASSIDVSGELFF.

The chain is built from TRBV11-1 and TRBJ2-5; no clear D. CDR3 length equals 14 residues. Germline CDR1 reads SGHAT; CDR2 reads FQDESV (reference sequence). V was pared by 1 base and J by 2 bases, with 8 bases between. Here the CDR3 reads CASSLGWLQETQYF. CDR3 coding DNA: TGTGCCAGCAGCTTAGGGTGGCTTCAAGAGACCCAGTACTTC.

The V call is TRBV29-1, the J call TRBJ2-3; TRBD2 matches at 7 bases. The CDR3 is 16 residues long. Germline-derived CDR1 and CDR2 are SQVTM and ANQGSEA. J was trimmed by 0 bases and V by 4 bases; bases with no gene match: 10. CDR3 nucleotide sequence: TGCAGCGTTGGGGGAGGGAACGTCATAAGCACAGATACGCAGTATTTT. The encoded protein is CSVGGGNVISTDTQYF.

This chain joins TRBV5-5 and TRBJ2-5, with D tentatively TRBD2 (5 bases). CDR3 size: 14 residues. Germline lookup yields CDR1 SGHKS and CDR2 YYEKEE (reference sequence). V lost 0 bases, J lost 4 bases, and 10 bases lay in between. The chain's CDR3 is CASSLAGNLETQYF. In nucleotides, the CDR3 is TGTGCCAGCAGCTTGGCGGGGAACTTAGAGACCCAGTACTTC.

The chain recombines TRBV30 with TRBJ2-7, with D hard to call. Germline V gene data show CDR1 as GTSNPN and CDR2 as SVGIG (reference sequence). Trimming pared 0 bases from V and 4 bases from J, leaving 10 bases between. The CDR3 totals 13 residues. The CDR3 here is CAWSVLPRYEQYF. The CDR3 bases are TGTGCCTGGAGTGTCCTCCCACGATACGAGCAGTACTTC.

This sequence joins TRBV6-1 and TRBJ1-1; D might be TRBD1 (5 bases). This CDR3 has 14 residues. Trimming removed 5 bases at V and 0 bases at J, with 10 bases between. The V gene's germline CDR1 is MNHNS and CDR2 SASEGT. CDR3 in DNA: TGTGCCAGCAGTTCTCAGGGATTGAACACTGAAGCTTTCTTT. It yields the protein CASSSQGLNTEAFF.

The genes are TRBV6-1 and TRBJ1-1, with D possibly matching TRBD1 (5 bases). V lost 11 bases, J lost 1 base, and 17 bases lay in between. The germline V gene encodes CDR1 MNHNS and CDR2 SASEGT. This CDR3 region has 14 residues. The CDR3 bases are TGTGCCGGGGCCTATTGGGTAGGGAACACTGAAGCTTTCTTT. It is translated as CAGAYWVGNTEAFF.

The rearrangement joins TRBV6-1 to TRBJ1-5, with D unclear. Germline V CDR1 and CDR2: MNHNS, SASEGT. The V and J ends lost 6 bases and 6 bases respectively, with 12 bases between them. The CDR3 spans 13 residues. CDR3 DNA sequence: TGTGCCAGCAGCTTGAATAGGGCTCAGCCCCAGCATTTT. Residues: CASSLNRAQPQHF.

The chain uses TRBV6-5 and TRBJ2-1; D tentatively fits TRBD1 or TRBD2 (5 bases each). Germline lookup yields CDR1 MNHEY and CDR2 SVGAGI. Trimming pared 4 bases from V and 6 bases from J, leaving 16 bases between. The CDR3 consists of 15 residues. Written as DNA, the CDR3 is TGTGCCAGCAGTTTTGGGACCGCCGGGGCCAATGAGCAGTTCTTC. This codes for CASSFGTAGANEQFF.

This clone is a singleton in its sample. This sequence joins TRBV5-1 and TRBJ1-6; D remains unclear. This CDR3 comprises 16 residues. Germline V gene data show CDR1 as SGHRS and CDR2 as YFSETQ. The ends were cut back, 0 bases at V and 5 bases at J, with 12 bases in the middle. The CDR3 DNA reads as TGCGCCAGCAGCTTGGGTGGCGGCGCGGATAATTCACCCCTCCACTTT. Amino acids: CASSLGGGADNSPLHF.